The entry that follows covers one T cell receptor (beta chain) sequence. These data come from a study of OX40 agonist ivuxolimab in advanced cancers. Background on the study: Allowance was made for prior anti-PD-1, anti-PD-L1 or anti-CTLA-4 therapy, and roughly 39% had some.

J gave up 2 bases and V 4 bases, and 10 bases lay outside the gene matches. The CDR3 extends over 17 amino acids. Looked up from germline, CDR1 is SGHTA and CDR2 is FQGNSA. TCRdb's copy holds only in-frame clones and misses some; the assay was immunoSEQ multiplex PCR. This sample has 80,000 to 85,000 clones, with around 84% found just once. Sequencing used CD4+ or CD8+ T cells sorted from blood, obtained in a trial of the OX40 agonist ivuxolimab. The TCR originated in an adult with an advanced solid tumor such as melanoma, head and neck, liver or kidney cancer. This sequence joins TRBV7-2 and TRBJ1-4; 7 nucleotides align to TRBD1. CDR3 sequence (DNA): TGTGCCAGCAGCTCTAGTTACAGGGGATCCACTAATGAAAAACTGTTTTTT. Translating it yields CASSSSYRGSTNEKLFF.